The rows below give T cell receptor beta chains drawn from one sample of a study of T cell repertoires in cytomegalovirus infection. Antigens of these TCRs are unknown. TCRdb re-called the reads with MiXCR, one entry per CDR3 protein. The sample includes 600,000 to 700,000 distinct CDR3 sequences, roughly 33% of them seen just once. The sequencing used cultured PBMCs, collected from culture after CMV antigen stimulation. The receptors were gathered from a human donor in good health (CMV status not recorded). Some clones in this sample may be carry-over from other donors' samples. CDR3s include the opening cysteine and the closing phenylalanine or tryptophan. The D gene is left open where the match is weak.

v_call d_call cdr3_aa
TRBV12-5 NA CASGLPRGSAATKADTQYF
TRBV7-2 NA CASSLVRNSWDEQFF
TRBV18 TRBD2 CASSPRTSDEQYF
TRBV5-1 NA CASSMVPAETQYF
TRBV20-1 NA CSARVSPRRIETQYF
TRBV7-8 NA CASSSAGLGNYNSPLHF
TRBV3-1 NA CASSQRGGGQPQHF
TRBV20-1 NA CSASGGTGSSTDTQYF
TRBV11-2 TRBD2 CASSLIGGGYTGELFF
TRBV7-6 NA CASSSLRGGQATGNTIYF
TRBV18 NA CASSPPWGYGEAFF
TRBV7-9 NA CASSFQPRNEKLFF
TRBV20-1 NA CSATRGDQPQHF